Listed here are 31 T cell receptor beta chains from one sample, sequenced in a study of cytomegalovirus exposure and HLA in healthy donors. Both 60 Vbeta primers and 13 Jbeta primers went into the PCR. Measured with immunoSEQ multiplex PCR; TCRdb has only the in-frame clones, and not every one. The sample records 110,000 or so clones, 82% being singletons. The sequenced sample consisted of PBMCs. The receptors were sampled from a young woman in good health and CMV-seronegative.

The chain uses TRBV30 and TRBJ1-1, with TRBD1 as a possible D gene (6 bases). Trimming removed 6 bases from V and 5 bases from J, with 10 bases in between. The germline CDR1 and CDR2 sequences are GTSNPN and SVGIG (reference sequence). The CDR3 loop spans 11 amino acids. CDR3 protein: CACMGATEAFF. CDR3 in DNA: TGTGCCTGCATGGGGGCGACTGAAGCTTTCTTT.

The rearrangement uses TRBV27 and TRBJ2-3; tentative D call: TRBD1 (6 bases). This CDR3 has 16 residues. V lost 4 bases and J 0 bases, leaving 14 bases between the germline ends. Germline CDR1 and CDR2: MNHEY and SMNVEV (reference sequence). Here the CDR3 DNA reads TGTGCCAGCAGTTCCTCAGGGGCGACGAGCACAGATACGCAGTATTTT. Amino acids: CASSSSGATSTDTQYF.

DNA of the CDR3: TGTGCCAGCAGCCCCACAGGGTTTATCAATCAGCCCCAGCATTTT. Protein product: CASSPTGFINQPQHF. The chain couples TRBV9 to TRBJ1-5; D is possibly TRBD1 (6 bases). The CDR3 is made up of 15 amino acids. The ends were cut back, 4 bases at V and 3 bases at J, with 14 bases in the middle. Per germline, CDR1 SGDLS and CDR2 YYNGEE.

The rearrangement links TRBV28 to TRBJ2-1, with 11 positions matching TRBD2. The germline gives CDR1 MDHEN, CDR2 SYDVKM. CDR3 size: 15 residues. V dropped 5 bases and J dropped 3; count of bases not matched to a gene: 3. In DNA form, the CDR3 reads TGTGCCAGCAGTACCACTAGCGGGGGCTACAATGAGCAGTTCTTC. It encodes CASSTTSGGYNEQFF.

Here the CDR3 reads CASSALGLAGTYEQYF. CDR3 coding DNA: TGTGCCAGCAGTGCCCTGGGACTAGCGGGAACCTACGAGCAGTACTTC. The chain recombines TRBV6-1 with TRBJ2-7; 13 bases match TRBD2. This CDR3 contains 16 residues. Germline values: CDR1 MNHNS, CDR2 SASEGT. The ends lost 4 bases at V and 2 bases at J; junction bases unmatched: 5.

This sequence joins TRBV15 and TRBJ1-4; no clear D. Germline lookup yields CDR1 LNHNV and CDR2 YYDKDF (reference sequence). This CDR3 contains 14 residues. The V end lost 0 bases, the J end lost 8 bases, and 10 bases lay between the germline ends. CDR3 DNA sequence: TGTGCCACCAGCAGAGACAGGCGCTACGAAAAACTGTTTTTT. Its protein product is CATSRDRRYEKLFF.

The rearrangement joins TRBV11-3 to TRBJ2-1, with 9 bases lining up with TRBD2. CDR1 and CDR2 from the germline V gene are SGHNT and YENEEA. V gave up 7 bases and J gave up 3 bases; unmatched junction bases: 7. This CDR3 has 15 amino acids. In nucleotides, the CDR3 is TGTGCCAGCACCTCGAGCGGGGGGTTCTACAATGAGCAGTTCTTC. Its protein product is CASTSSGGFYNEQFF.

This chain links TRBV28 with TRBJ2-5, with 11 bases that match TRBD2. The V segment lost 4 bases and the J segment 4 bases; nucleotides outside the gene matches: 5. The germline CDR1 and CDR2 sequences are MDHEN and SYDVKM. The CDR3 has 15 amino acids. The CDR3 coding sequence is TGTGCCAGCAGTTACTTAGCGGGGGGGAGAGAGACCCAGTACTTC. Translation gives CASSYLAGGRETQYF.

The chain has TRBV2 and TRBJ2-1; the match to TRBD1 covers 10 bases. V trimming: 6 bases; J trimming: 9 bases; junction bases outside the gene matches: 8. Germline CDR1 and CDR2: SNHLY and FYNNEI. The CDR3 totals 14 residues. The CDR3 region has the DNA TGTGCCAGCAGGGCGACAGGGGGCTCCAGTGAGCAGTTCTTC. Encoded protein: CASRATGGSSEQFF.

The genes are TRBV19 and TRBJ2-3, with 8 nucleotides matching TRBD2. Looked up from germline, CDR1 is LNHDA and CDR2 is SQIVND (reference sequence). With 5 bases clipped from V and 2 bases from J, the junction kept 6 bases outside the gene matches. The CDR3 sequence is 15 residues long. CDR3 protein: CASSLLAANTDTQYF. Here the CDR3 DNA reads TGTGCCAGTAGTCTACTAGCGGCAAACACAGATACGCAGTATTTT. Looking up the rest from reference TRBV19 and TRBJ2-3 gives the full variable domain: DGGITQSPKYLFRKEGQNVTLSCEQNLNHDAMYWYRQDPGQGLRLIYYSQIVNDFQKGDIAEGYSVSREKKESFPLTVTSAQKNPTAFYLCASSLLAANTDTQYFGPGTRLTVL.

At least ten counts were recorded for this clone. J is TRBJ1-5 and V is TRBV4-1; D call uncertain. Germline V gene lookup returns CDR1 MGHRA and CDR2 YSYEKL. Trimming removed 1 base from V and 0 bases from J, with 7 bases in between. This CDR3 has 15 residues. As DNA, the CDR3 is TGCGCCAGCAGCCAAGGACACGATAGCAATCAGCCCCAGCATTTT. Translating gives CASSQGHDSNQPQHF.

This chain connects TRBV7-9 to TRBJ1-1, with D maybe TRBD1 (5 bases). The CDR3 is 14 residues long. V lost 5 bases, J lost 5 bases, and 15 bases lay in between. Germline V gene sequence: CDR1 SEHNR, CDR2 FQNEAQ (reference sequence). The CDR3 nucleotides read TGTGCCAGCAGCCGCGGGAGGGACGGGACTGAAGCTTTCTTT. Encoded protein: CASSRGRDGTEAFF.

The V and J genes are TRBV4-2 and TRBJ1-1; 8 bases fit TRBD1. Germline V gene data show CDR1 as LGHNA and CDR2 as YNFKEQ. V gave up 3 bases and J gave up 12 bases; unmatched junction bases: 12. The CDR3 runs to 14 residues. CDR3 loop: CASSHSYPGQETFF. CDR3 DNA sequence: TGTGCCAGCAGCCACTCATATCCGGGACAGGAAACTTTCTTT.

The gene calls are TRBV18 and TRBJ1-2, with D possibly being TRBD1 (6 bases). CDR3 length equals 14 residues. The germline gives CDR1 KGHSH, CDR2 LQKENI. The V end was cut by 3 bases, the J end by 2 bases, with 10 bases between. CDR3 bases: TGTGCCAGCTCACCTGGCGACAGGAACTATGGCTACACCTTC. Its translation: CASSPGDRNYGYTF.

This chain links TRBV6-6 with TRBJ2-7; the match to TRBD1 covers 7 bases. CDR3 length: 14 amino acids. Germline CDR1 is MNHNY and CDR2 is SVGAGI (reference sequence). V shed 0 bases, J shed 6 bases, and the junction held 5 bases outside the gene matches. DNA for the CDR3: TGTGCCAGCAGTTACTCGAGAGGGGGCAGCGAGCAGTACGTC. Protein: CASSYSRGGSEQYV.

This clone occurred a few times. The CDR3 DNA reads TGTGCCAGCAGCGTAGGGGGAGGGGCTGATGGCTACACCTTC. Translation gives CASSVGGGADGYTF. This chain connects TRBV9 to TRBJ1-2, with D perhaps matching TRBD1 (5 bases). Trimming pared 0 bases from V and 6 bases from J, leaving 12 bases between. The CDR3 loop spans 14 amino acids. The germline V gene encodes CDR1 SGDLS and CDR2 YYNGEE.

The chain combines TRBV18 with TRBJ1-4, with D maybe TRBD1 (6 bases). Germline assignment: CDR1 KGHSH and CDR2 LQKENI. This CDR3 is built from 14 residues. With 4 bases removed from V and 2 bases from J, the gap between germline ends came to 8 bases. The CDR3 spells CASSQQGTNEKLFF. The CDR3 nucleotides read TGTGCCAGCTCACAACAGGGCACTAATGAAAAACTGTTTTTT.

The chain uses TRBV29-1 and TRBJ1-1; D might be TRBD1 (6 bases). The ends were cut back, 4 bases at V and 1 base at J, with 10 bases in the middle. The V gene's germline CDR1 is SQVTM and CDR2 ANQGSEA. CDR3 length equals 13 residues. The CDR3 DNA reads TGCAGCGTTGGCCGGGGACAGAACACTGAAGCTTTCTTT. Translated: CSVGRGQNTEAFF.

There are a few counts of this clone. The chain uses TRBV6-5 and TRBJ1-2; TRBD1 agrees at 8 bases. V was pared by 7 bases and J by 1 base, with 5 bases of the junction left unmatched. The CDR3 spans 14 residues. Germline lookup yields CDR1 MNHEY and CDR2 SVGAGI. The chain's CDR3 is CASTWTGNNYGYTF. CDR3 coding DNA: TGTGCCAGCACTTGGACAGGGAATAACTATGGCTACACCTTC.

J is TRBJ1-1 and V is TRBV18; TRBD1 is a possible D gene (5 bases). The CDR3 runs 13 residues. Trimming shortened V by 7 bases and J by 6 bases, and 15 bases separated the two germline ends. The germline V gene has CDR1 KGHSH and CDR2 LQKENI. The CDR3, as DNA: TGTGCCAGCTTCCCGACAGACCGATCTGAAGCTTTCTTT. Translation: CASFPTDRSEAFF.

The V and J genes are TRBV27 and TRBJ1-1; D gene uncertain. Deletions cut 1 base from V and 0 bases from J, with 9 bases between. The CDR3 contains 15 residues. The germline V gene encodes CDR1 MNHEY and CDR2 SMNVEV (reference sequence). DNA for the CDR3: TGTGCCAGCAGTTTATGGGTGGGCATGAACACTGAAGCTTTCTTT. It translates to CASSLWVGMNTEAFF.

V is TRBV14 and J is TRBJ1-2, with TRBD1 identical over 10 bases. Germline CDR1 is SGHDN and CDR2 is FVKESK. The CDR3 has 14 amino acids. The ends lost 5 bases at V and 4 bases at J; junction bases unmatched: 4. CDR3 sequence: CASSWDRGFYGYTF. In DNA form, the CDR3 reads TGTGCCAGCAGCTGGGACAGGGGCTTCTATGGCTACACCTTC.

The chain carries TRBV11-3 and TRBJ1-2; a weak D match, TRBD1 (5 bases). Germline loops: CDR1 SGHNT, CDR2 YENEEA. Trimming stripped 8 bases from V and 3 bases from J, with 13 bases between. The CDR3 is 13 residues long. The DNA of the CDR3 is TGTGCCAGCCGCCGGGGGAACGACTATGGCTACACCTTC. Protein product: CASRRGNDYGYTF.

The rearrangement uses TRBV18 and TRBJ1-1; unclear D gene. The CDR3 runs to 13 residues. V lost 0 bases to trimming and J lost 5 bases, with 7 bases between them. CDR1 and CDR2 from the germline V gene are KGHSH and LQKENI. CDR3 sequence: CASSPPSETEAFF. CDR3 DNA: TGTGCCAGCTCACCACCGTCGGAGACTGAAGCTTTCTTT.

This chain uses TRBV9 with TRBJ2-4; 9 positions match TRBD1. The length of the CDR3 is 17 residues. CDR1 and CDR2 (germline): SGDLS, YYNGEE. The junction had 8 bases not matched to a gene; V was cut back by 2 bases and J by 2 bases. The CDR3 DNA sequence: TGTGCCAGCAGCGTGGCATGGGGGACAGGGTCCAAAAACATTCAGTACTTC. It encodes CASSVAWGTGSKNIQYF.

Concerning this clone: The same CDR3 can be traced to other DNA sequences in this sample. The V call is TRBV28, the J call TRBJ2-5; D unresolved. Germline V gives CDR1 MDHEN, CDR2 SYDVKM. This CDR3 has 12 amino acids. The V gene lost 4 bases and the J gene lost 4 bases, with 7 bases spanning the gap. CDR3 region: CASSSRLETQYF. CDR3 DNA: TGTGCCAGCAGTTCCAGGCTAGAGACCCAGTACTTC.

The DNA for the CDR3 is TGTGCCAGCAGCTTAGATCAAAACACCATATATTTT. This translates into CASSLDQNTIYF. J is TRBJ1-3 and V is TRBV11-3; D not resolved. The CDR3 has 12 residues. Trimming stripped 0 bases from V and 6 bases from J, with 3 bases between. Germline V gene sequence: CDR1 SGHNT, CDR2 YENEEA.

The V call is TRBV5-1, the J call TRBJ2-3; 9 bases agree with TRBD2. CDR3 length: 16 amino acids. The V segment lost 0 bases and the J segment 4 bases; nucleotides outside the gene matches: 6. Germline V gene data show CDR1 as SGHRS and CDR2 as YFSETQ. This CDR3 is CASSLGGTSYADTQYF. In DNA form, the CDR3 reads TGCGCCAGCAGCTTGGGAGGGACTAGCTATGCAGATACGCAGTATTTT.

Remarks on this clone: The sample contains more than one DNA sequence encoding this CDR3. The chain employs TRBV5-1 and TRBJ1-2; 8 nucleotides match TRBD1. Germline CDR1 is SGHRS and CDR2 is YFSETQ. CDR3 length: 14 residues. The V and J ends lost 5 bases and 0 bases, in that order; junction bases with no gene match: 3. Here the CDR3 reads CASRPQGANYGYTF. CDR3 bases: TGCGCCAGCAGGCCACAGGGGGCTAACTATGGCTACACCTTC.

There are a few counts of this clone. V and J are TRBV27 and TRBJ1-4; no definite D call. There are 15 residues in the CDR3. CDR1 and CDR2 (germline): MNHEY, SMNVEV (reference sequence). V lost 0 bases and J lost 4, with 9 bases in between. This chain's CDR3 is CASSLSWQNNEKLFF. CDR3 DNA: TGTGCCAGCAGTTTATCGTGGCAGAATAATGAAAAACTGTTTTTT.

A single count supports this clone. This sequence joins TRBV5-8 and TRBJ2-1; possibly TRBD2 for D (6 bases). V lost 2 bases to trimming and J lost 4 bases, with 13 bases between them. In germline, CDR1 is SGHTS, CDR2 YDEGEE. The CDR3 spans 15 residues. Written as DNA, the CDR3 is TGTGCCAGCAGCTTAGGAGGGGCGACTTACAATGAGCAGTTCTTC. It translates to CASSLGGATYNEQFF.